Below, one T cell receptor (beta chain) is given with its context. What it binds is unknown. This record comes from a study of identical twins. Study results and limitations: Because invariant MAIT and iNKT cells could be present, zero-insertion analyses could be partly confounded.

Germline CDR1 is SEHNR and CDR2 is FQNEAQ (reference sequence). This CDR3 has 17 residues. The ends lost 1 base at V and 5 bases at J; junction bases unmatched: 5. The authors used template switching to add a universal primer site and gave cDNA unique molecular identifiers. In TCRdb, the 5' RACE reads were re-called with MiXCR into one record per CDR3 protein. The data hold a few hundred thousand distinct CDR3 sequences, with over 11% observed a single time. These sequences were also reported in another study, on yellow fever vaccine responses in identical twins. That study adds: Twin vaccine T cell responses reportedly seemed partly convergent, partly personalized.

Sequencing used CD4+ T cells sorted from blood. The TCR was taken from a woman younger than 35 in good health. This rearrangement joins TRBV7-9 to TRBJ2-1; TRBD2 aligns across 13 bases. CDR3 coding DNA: TGTGCCAGCAGCTTAGGGGGACTAGCGGGAATACACAATGAGCAGTTCTTC. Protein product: CASSLGGLAGIHNEQFF.